These 5 T cell receptor beta chains came from one sample sequenced in a study of cytomegalovirus exposure and HLA in healthy donors. 60 Vbeta and 13 Jbeta primers were used in PCR. The method was immunoSEQ multiplex PCR; TCRdb's version includes in-frame clones alone and lacks a portion of them. The sample has 150,000 to 200,000 clones. Material for sequencing was PBMCs. The origin of the receptors is a man between 25 and 39 years old in good health and CMV-seronegative.

The CDR3 nucleotides read TGCGCCAGCAGCTCCGGGACAGGGCCCTACAATGAGCAGTTCTTC. It is translated as CASSSGTGPYNEQFF. The chain links TRBV5-1 to TRBJ2-1; 9 nucleotides match TRBD1. The CDR3 totals 15 residues. Germline lookup yields CDR1 SGHRS and CDR2 YFSETQ. Trimming cost V 3 bases and J 2 bases; bases outside gene matches: 3. The full variable domain, rest sourced from reference TRBV5-1 and TRBJ2-1, is KAGVTQTPRYLIKTRGQQVTLSCSPISGHRSVSWYQQTPGQGLQFLFEYFSETQRNKGNFPGRFSGRQFSNSRSEMNVSTLELGDSALYLCASSSGTGPYNEQFFGPGTRLTVL.

This clone is classed as medium-sized by frequency. The CDR3 is CASFGGQKLFF. The CDR3 bases are TGTGCCAGTTTTGGGGGCCAAAAACTGTTTTTT. The chain is built from TRBV2 and TRBJ1-4, with D tentatively TRBD1 (6 bases). The germline V and J ends were trimmed by 9 bases and 9 bases, with 11 bases remaining between them. The CDR3 runs 11 residues. Germline lookup yields CDR1 SNHLY and CDR2 FYNNEI.

This rearrangement joins TRBV5-6 to TRBJ2-1; a possible D gene is TRBD2 (6 bases). The CDR3 is made up of 14 amino acids. V dropped 4 bases and J dropped 10 bases, with 18 bases sitting between them. The germline CDR1 and CDR2 sequences are SGHDT and YYEEEE. The CDR3 protein is CASSPSYSGAEQFF. CDR3 DNA sequence: TGTGCCAGCAGCCCTAGTTATAGCGGAGCAGAGCAGTTCTTC.

The V and J genes are TRBV28 and TRBJ2-4; possibly TRBD2 for D (5 bases). The CDR3 length is 15 residues. The germline V gene has CDR1 MDHEN and CDR2 SYDVKM. The ends were cut back, 5 bases at V and 0 bases at J, with 11 bases in the middle. Here the CDR3 DNA reads TGTGCCAGCAGTCCCAGCGGAGGAGCCAAAAACATTCAGTACTTC. This codes for CASSPSGGAKNIQYF. Full variable domain (remainder filled in from reference TRBV28 and TRBJ2-4): DVKVTQSSRYLVKRTGEKVFLECVQDMDHENMFWYRQDPGLGLRLIYFSYDVKMKEKGDIPEGYSVSREKKERFSLILESASTNQTSMYLCASSPSGGAKNIQYFGAGTRLSVL.

The rearrangement links TRBV5-1 to TRBJ2-3; D is perhaps TRBD1 (6 bases). V dropped 4 bases and J dropped 2 bases, with 11 bases sitting between them. The CDR3 extends over 14 amino acids. Germline assignment: CDR1 SGHRS and CDR2 YFSETQ. In nucleotides, the CDR3 is TGCGCCAGCAGCCTTCAGGGGTTCACAGATACGCAGTATTTT. Encoded protein: CASSLQGFTDTQYF. Full variable domain (rest looked up from reference TRBV5-1 and TRBJ2-3): KAGVTQTPRYLIKTRGQQVTLSCSPISGHRSVSWYQQTPGQGLQFLFEYFSETQRNKGNFPGRFSGRQFSNSRSEMNVSTLELGDSALYLCASSLQGFTDTQYFGPGTRLTVL.